The 15 T cell receptor beta chains reported below all come from one sample, sequenced in a study of T cells in localized non-small cell lung cancer. Method: immunoSEQ multiplex PCR; TCRdb's copy keeps in-frame clones and lacks some. The profile shows 130,000 or so clones, roughly 90% of them singletons. Sequenced material: peripheral blood, taken before any cancer treatment. The origin of the receptors is a female donor at least 60 years old with stage I lung adenocarcinoma.

The rearrangement uses TRBV29-1 and TRBJ1-2, with 8 positions matching TRBD1. Germline CDR1 is SQVTM and CDR2 is ANQGSEA. The V and J ends lost 5 bases and 5 bases, in that order; junction bases with no gene match: 4. This CDR3 spans 12 amino acids. The CDR3 sequence is CSVTGGDYGYTF. In DNA form, the CDR3 reads TGCAGCGTTACAGGGGGTGATTATGGCTACACCTTC. The whole variable domain, remainder taken from reference TRBV29-1 and TRBJ1-2, is SAVISQKPSRDICQRGTSLTIQCQVDSQVTMMFWYRQQPGQSLTLIATANQGSEATYESGFVIDKFPISRPNLTFSTLTVSNMSPEDSSIYLCSVTGGDYGYTFGSGTRLTVV.

V is TRBV2 and J is TRBJ1-1; D not resolved. The CDR3 length is 15 residues. Germline assignment: CDR1 SNHLY and CDR2 FYNNEI. V lost 8 bases and J 3 bases, leaving 19 bases between the germline ends. The CDR3: CASLKSTIRDTEAFF. Here the CDR3 DNA reads TGTGCCAGCCTGAAATCGACAATCCGAGACACTGAAGCTTTCTTT. The full variable domain, its missing parts supplied by reference TRBV2 and TRBJ1-1, is EPEVTQTPSHQVTQMGQEVILRCVPISNHLYFYWYRQILGQKVEFLVSFYNNEISEKSEIFDDQFSVERPDGSNFTLKIRSTKLEDSAMYFCASLKSTIRDTEAFFGQGTRLTVV.

The V gene is TRBV9, the J gene TRBJ2-1; D ambiguous. This CDR3 comprises 14 residues. The V gene's germline CDR1 is SGDLS and CDR2 YYNGEE. Trimming stripped 2 bases from V and 2 bases from J, with 8 bases between. The CDR3 nucleotides are TGTGCCAGCAGCGTTCAGGACCCCTACAATGAGCAGTTCTTC. Its translation: CASSVQDPYNEQFF.

The gene calls are TRBV2 and TRBJ2-7, with TRBD2 matching 8 bases. J lost 6 bases, V lost 8 bases, and 12 bases had no gene match. Germline CDR1 and CDR2: SNHLY and FYNNEI. The length of the CDR3 is 14 residues. The CDR3 protein is CASSASKREFEQYF. As DNA, the CDR3 is TGTGCCAGCTCGGCGTCCAAGCGGGAGTTCGAGCAGTACTTC.

The chain couples TRBV21-1 to TRBJ2-1; the DNA was not compared with TRBD2, the D call given in the table. TRBV21-1 corresponds to a pseudogene. The length of the CDR3 is 17 residues. The CDR3 sequence: CASMKFPQREWDNEQFF. In nucleotides, the CDR3 is TGTGCCAGCATGAAATTTCCCCAGCGGGAGTGGGACAATGAGCAGTTCTTC.

The CDR3 loop is CASSFSGYARNEQFF. CDR3 bases: TGTGCCAGCAGCTTTAGCGGGTACGCTAGGAATGAGCAGTTCTTC. V and J are TRBV5-6 and TRBJ2-1, with 7 bases identical to TRBD2. The CDR3 extends over 15 amino acids. The germline CDR1 and CDR2 sequences are SGHDT and YYEEEE. V trimming: 2 bases; J trimming: 7 bases; junction bases outside the gene matches: 9.

The chain recombines TRBV19 with TRBJ2-1; D may be TRBD2 (5 bases). CDR1 is LNHDA and CDR2 is SQIVND in the germline V gene (reference sequence). Trimming left V 2 bases short and J 1 base short, with 9 bases between. The CDR3 consists of 15 residues. In DNA, the CDR3 is TGTGCCAGTAGTATATCTGGCGGGTCCTACAATGAGCAGTTCTTC. Its translation is CASSISGGSYNEQFF.

This clone appeared a single time. This sequence joins TRBV19 and TRBJ2-7, with 7 bases lining up with TRBD1. The trim removed 1 base at V and 2 bases at J, leaving 5 bases unmatched. The CDR3 contains 15 residues. Germline V gene lookup returns CDR1 LNHDA and CDR2 SQIVND (reference sequence). The CDR3: CASSIAGTATYEQYF. CDR3 nucleotide sequence: TGTGCCAGTAGTATAGCGGGGACAGCTACCTACGAGCAGTACTTC.

The V gene is TRBV28, the J gene TRBJ2-2; 10 nucleotides line up with TRBD2. Germline CDR1 reads MDHEN; CDR2 reads SYDVKM. With 3 bases clipped from V and 4 bases from J, the junction kept 5 bases outside the gene matches. This CDR3 spans 16 amino acids. The CDR3 nucleotides are TGTGCCAGCAGTTTTCTAGCGGGAGCTATCACCGGGGAGCTGTTTTTT. Its translation is CASSFLAGAITGELFF.

The chain joins TRBV25-1 to TRBJ1-1, with D possibly being TRBD1 (6 bases). The CDR3 is 13 amino acids. Germline CDR1 reads MGHDK; CDR2 reads SYGVNS. Trimming removed 0 bases at V and 4 bases at J, with 6 bases between. CDR3 DNA sequence: TGTGCCAGCAGTGAATACAGGGGCACTGAAGCTTTCTTT. It encodes CASSEYRGTEAFF.

V is TRBV7-2 and J is TRBJ2-5; TRBD2 matches 8 bases. CDR1 SGHTA and CDR2 FQGNSA come from the germline V gene. V shed 1 base and J 4 bases; nucleotides not matched to a gene: 8. The CDR3 length is 16 residues. CDR3 coding DNA: TGTGCCAGCAGCTTAGGGGCTAGCGGGCCGGGAGAGACCCAGTACTTC. It specifies CASSLGASGPGETQYF.

This clone was seen only once. The V and J genes are TRBV27 and TRBJ2-4, with D perhaps matching TRBD2 (6 bases). Trimming took off 3 bases at V and 8 bases at J, with 11 bases between the two ends. Germline V gene sequence: CDR1 MNHEY, CDR2 SMNVEV (reference sequence). The length of the CDR3 is 13 residues. Here the CDR3 reads CASSFTSSHIQYF. The CDR3 DNA reads as TGTGCCAGCAGTTTTACTAGCTCGCACATTCAGTACTTC.

The V and J genes are TRBV28 and TRBJ2-7, with 10 bases aligning to TRBD1. The CDR3 has 16 amino acids. V gave up 4 bases and J gave up 3 bases; unmatched junction bases: 9. Germline V lookup: CDR1 MDHEN, CDR2 SYDVKM. This CDR3 reads CASSSTGTGVIYEQYF. CDR3 sequence (DNA): TGTGCCAGCAGTTCAACCGGGACAGGGGTGATCTACGAGCAGTACTTC.

The gene calls are TRBV30 and TRBJ2-7, with TRBD2 matching over 11 bases. With V trimmed by 1 base and J by 3 bases, 5 bases remained unmatched. The CDR3 totals 15 residues. Germline V gene lookup returns CDR1 GTSNPN and CDR2 SVGIG (reference sequence). CDR3: CAWSGQTSGIYEQYF. CDR3 nucleotide sequence: TGTGCCTGGAGTGGACAGACTAGCGGGATCTACGAGCAGTACTTC.

This clone was detected once. The rearrangement uses TRBV19 and TRBJ2-7; D is possibly TRBD1 (6 bases). Germline CDR1 and CDR2: LNHDA and SQIVND (reference sequence). The CDR3 has 12 residues. Trimming left V 5 bases short and J 6 bases short, with 11 bases between. This chain's CDR3 is CASSFQGSEQYF. CDR3 sequence (DNA): TGTGCCAGTAGTTTCCAGGGGTCCGAGCAGTACTTC.